This TCR beta chain appears in the sequencing data of a study of blood T cells in healthy people across ages (dated by TCRdb to about 2015). With respect to the entire study: Template switching captured roughly one uniquely barcoded TCR beta cDNA molecule per two T cells in model experiments. Donors of different ages were randomly distributed across sequencing lanes to avoid experimental bias. Two additional independent replicas of 1 million unique cDNA reads from the same blood draw were analyzed for two donors (one aged 18 to 29 and one aged 80 or older). The donors were divided into four age groups: young (average around 15 years), middle-aged (approximately 41), aged (62) and long-lived (roughly 88). The study measured age-related changes in TCR beta repertoire diversity using deep sequencing normalized with unique cDNA molecular identifiers. The investigation overall reported the following: Because the CMV infection status of the donors was unknown, age-related changes in expanded clonotypes may potentially have been confounded. Compared with the aged group, more naive CD4+ T cells, fewer expanded clones and increased TCR diversity were shown by the long-lived group, suggesting age selection. As age increased, observed TCR beta diversity per million T cells dropped in a roughly linear way, and a significant reduction was already evident by age about 40. The percentage of naive T cells measured by flow cytometry correlated strongly with observed TCR beta diversity. Estimates of total diversity from one million sequenced T cells were regarded as lower bounds and underestimates. Bulk unsorted PBMC profiling prevented conclusive comparison of naive and antigen-experienced compartments.

The germline V gene (reference sequence) sets CDR1 to LNHNV and CDR2 to YYDKDF. V loses 3 bases, J loses 5 bases, and the germline ends lie 10 bases apart. Inclusive of the bounding cysteine and phenylalanine, the CDR3 is 13 residues long. The retained sequence is limited to the CDR3, 39 bases, with the frame set at the first base. The library was made by 5' RACE. Sequencer: Illumina HiSeq 2500. A second about 7 to 11 cycle PCR used a sample-barcoded 5' primer and a J-beta primer mix. A template-switch 5' adaptor carrying 12 random nucleotides introduced a unique molecular identifier onto each TCR beta cDNA molecule. Each sample yielded at least 2.5 million CDR3-containing paired-end reads. All of the RNA was converted into first-strand cDNA using the Mint cDNA synthesis kit, with a TRBC-specific oligonucleotide serving as the primer. Following uracil-DNA glycosylase treatment, all cDNA underwent a first 18-cycle PCR with the universal primers M1SS and BC2_uni_R. The original methods were these. Normalization of each sample was performed by random selection of 1 million high-quality reads, each carrying a distinct molecular identifier. Instead of being binned into consensus sequences, reads that shared molecular identifiers were thrown out. CDR3 identification, clonotype clustering and error correction used MiTCR with a Q25 quality threshold and the strictest error-elimination algorithm. A nonparametric unseen species model with Euler transformation was used to estimate a lower bound on total TCR beta diversity. The public reads were quality trimmed at Q25 with fastp and then assembled into clones with MiXCR by TCRdb, keeping productive beta chains. Each entry is one CDR3 protein sequence, shown with its most common DNA and genes. The V and J calls follow TCRdb's processing rather than the paper's. The sample yields some 290,000 distinct CDR3 sequences; around 27% were counted once. The ten largest account for 29% of the sample.

This clonotype showed up just a few times. Its antigen target is currently unknown. Base qualities were left out, and no much larger clone turns up one base away. The donors were 40 or so Caucasian individuals from Russia, aged roughly 6 to 95 years, who were systemically healthy. Each donor gave roughly 9.5 milliliters of peripheral blood, collected into EDTA-treated Vacutainer tubes. Ficoll-Paque density-gradient centrifugation was used to isolate PBMCs, with at least 6.5 million per sample. Total RNA, at least 6 micrograms per sample, was extracted from PBMCs with Trizol reagent. For every donor, flow cytometry on a PBMC aliquot measured the percentage of naive CD45RAhigh/CD27high T cells.

This receptor was obtained from a woman in her 70s in good health. Source material: blood. The receptor chain draws on TRBV15 and TRBJ2-5; there is no confident call for the D gene. Here the CDR3 is given as CATSRHLLETQYF. The nucleotides read TGTGCCACCAGCAGGCACCTCTTGGAGACCCAGTACTTC.